The rows below give T cell receptor beta chains drawn from one sample of a study of CD8+ T cells in alopecia areata. This table comes from immunoSEQ multiplex PCR, and its TCRdb copy is limited to in-frame clones, with some not included. The top ten clones hold about 0.94% of a sample with about 190,000 clones, more than 50% of them seen once. The sample here was CD4+ T cells sorted from blood, taken at week 24, from a patient treated with tofacitinib. These receptors originate from a human donor with alopecia areata. The CDR3 runs from the conserved cysteine through the conserved F or W. The D gene is left open where the match is weak. Clone size is stated in some rows and not others, as once, few, many or a class when expanded.

d_gene: NA; v_gene: TRBV5-1; j_gene: TRBJ1-2; abundance: NA; CDR3aa: CASSPGGGPGGYTF; CDR3nt: TGCGCCAGCAGTCCGGGCGGGGGTCCTGGTGGCTACACCTTC
d_gene: NA; v_gene: TRBV30; j_gene: TRBJ2-2; abundance: once; CDR3aa: CARGGPGELFF; CDR3nt: TGTGCCCGAGGCGGTCCCGGGGAGCTGTTTTTT
d_gene: TRBD1; v_gene: TRBV25-1; j_gene: TRBJ2-7; abundance: few; CDR3aa: CASKGTGLIYEQYF; CDR3nt: TGTGCCAGCAAAGGGACAGGGTTGATCTACGAGCAGTACTTC
d_gene: NA; v_gene: TRBV30; j_gene: TRBJ1-4; abundance: NA; CDR3aa: CAWSPNSATNEKLFF; CDR3nt: TGTGCCTGGAGTCCCAACAGTGCAACTAATGAAAAACTGTTTTTT
d_gene: NA; v_gene: TRBV29-1; j_gene: TRBJ2-2; abundance: NA; CDR3aa: CSVLTGRNTGELFF; CDR3nt: TGCAGCGTCCTGACAGGTCGTAACACCGGGGAGCTGTTTTTT
d_gene: NA; v_gene: TRBV6-6; j_gene: TRBJ2-1; abundance: once; CDR3aa: CASSSQGFGNEQFF; CDR3nt: TGTGCCAGCAGTTCCCAAGGGTTTGGCAATGAGCAGTTCTTC
d_gene: NA; v_gene: TRBV12-5; j_gene: TRBJ1-5; abundance: NA; CDR3aa: CASGIFPQPQHF; CDR3nt: TGTGCTAGTGGCATCTTTCCTCAGCCCCAGCATTTT
d_gene: TRBD1; v_gene: TRBV29-1; j_gene: TRBJ1-1; abundance: NA; CDR3aa: CSVDQGDTEAFF; CDR3nt: TGCAGCGTTGACCAGGGGGACACTGAAGCTTTCTTT
d_gene: TRBD1; v_gene: TRBV30; j_gene: TRBJ2-5; abundance: NA; CDR3aa: CAWRVWDRRQETQYF; CDR3nt: TGTGCCTGGAGGGTATGGGACAGACGGCAAGAGACCCAGTACTTC
d_gene: TRBD2; v_gene: TRBV25-1; j_gene: TRBJ2-1; abundance: NA; CDR3aa: CASSETGLAGYNEQFF; CDR3nt: TGTGCCAGCAGTGAAACAGGACTAGCGGGGTACAATGAGCAGTTCTTC
d_gene: NA; v_gene: TRBV7-2; j_gene: TRBJ2-5; abundance: NA; CDR3aa: CASSLALGHGQTQYF; CDR3nt: TGTGCCAGCAGCTTAGCTTTGGGACACGGACAGACCCAGTACTTC
d_gene: NA; v_gene: TRBV13; j_gene: TRBJ2-2; abundance: NA; CDR3aa: CASSLAMTATGELFF; CDR3nt: TGTGCCAGCAGCTTAGCTATGACAGCAACCGGGGAGCTGTTTTTT
d_gene: TRBD2; v_gene: TRBV5-1; j_gene: TRBJ2-1; abundance: NA; CDR3aa: CASSPGAGGLSNEQFF; CDR3nt: TGCGCCAGCAGCCCGGGAGCGGGGGGACTTTCCAATGAGCAGTTCTTC
d_gene: NA; v_gene: TRBV30; j_gene: TRBJ2-2; abundance: NA; CDR3aa: CAWSTLANTGELFF; CDR3nt: TGTGCCTGGAGCACCCTCGCGAACACCGGGGAGCTGTTTTTT
d_gene: TRBD1; v_gene: TRBV29-1; j_gene: TRBJ1-2; abundance: few; CDR3aa: CSARQGAHGYTF; CDR3nt: TGCAGCGCAAGACAGGGGGCTCATGGCTACACCTTC
d_gene: NA; v_gene: TRBV10-3; j_gene: TRBJ2-1; abundance: NA; CDR3aa: CAISESATYNEQFF; CDR3nt: TGTGCCATCAGTGAGTCAGCGACCTACAATGAGCAGTTCTTC
d_gene: TRBD1; v_gene: TRBV11-2; j_gene: TRBJ2-1; abundance: NA; CDR3aa: CASSLQGDIYNEQFF; CDR3nt: TGTGCCAGCAGCTTACAGGGGGATATCTACAATGAGCAGTTCTTC
d_gene: NA; v_gene: TRBV10-2; j_gene: TRBJ2-6; abundance: many; CDR3aa: CASRSLTGLGSSGANVLTF; CDR3nt: TGCGCCAGCAGGTCTCTGACAGGTCTAGGATCCTCTGGGGCCAACGTCCTGACTTTC
d_gene: TRBD2; v_gene: TRBV5-1; j_gene: TRBJ2-3; abundance: few; CDR3aa: CASSLRGGATDTQYF; CDR3nt: TGCGCCAGCAGCTTGCGCGGGGGGGCTACAGATACGCAGTATTTT
d_gene: NA; v_gene: TRBV2; j_gene: TRBJ1-2; abundance: NA; CDR3aa: CASSEDRNYGYTF; CDR3nt: TGTGCCAGCAGCGAAGACCGTAACTATGGCTACACCTTC
d_gene: NA; v_gene: TRBV20-1; j_gene: TRBJ2-5; abundance: NA; CDR3aa: CSAEQQETQYF; CDR3nt: TGCAGTGCTGAACAGCAAGAGACCCAGTACTTC
d_gene: NA; v_gene: TRBV7-9; j_gene: TRBJ2-2; abundance: NA; CDR3aa: CASSALGRGAGELFF; CDR3nt: TGTGCCAGCAGCGCCCTCGGCAGGGGGGCCGGGGAGCTGTTTTTT
d_gene: TRBD1; v_gene: TRBV5-6; j_gene: TRBJ2-5; abundance: NA; CDR3aa: CASSLSLGQGAGETQYF; CDR3nt: TGTGCCAGCAGCTTGAGTTTAGGACAGGGGGCCGGAGAGACCCAGTACTTC
d_gene: NA; v_gene: TRBV29-1; j_gene: TRBJ1-2; abundance: few; CDR3aa: CSVAPLGHLIGYTF; CDR3nt: TGCAGCGTCGCACCTCTCGGACATCTGATCGGCTACACCTTC
d_gene: NA; v_gene: TRBV25-1; j_gene: TRBJ2-7; abundance: NA; CDR3aa: CASGPAYEQYF; CDR3nt: TGTGCCAGTGGCCCGGCATACGAGCAGTACTTC
d_gene: NA; v_gene: TRBV7-2; j_gene: TRBJ2-7; abundance: few; CDR3aa: CASSSNRAAYEQYF; CDR3nt: TGTGCCAGCAGTTCTAACAGGGCCGCCTACGAGCAGTACTTC
d_gene: NA; v_gene: TRBV29-1; j_gene: TRBJ1-2; abundance: few; CDR3aa: CSASGGGPYGYTF; CDR3nt: TGCAGCGCATCGGGGGGGGGCCCCTATGGCTACACCTTC
d_gene: NA; v_gene: TRBV9; j_gene: TRBJ1-2; abundance: NA; CDR3aa: CASSPGAGYGYTF; CDR3nt: TGTGCCAGCAGCCCCGGGGCAGGCTATGGCTACACCTTC
d_gene: NA; v_gene: TRBV29-1; j_gene: TRBJ1-2; abundance: NA; CDR3aa: CSVDGDGYTF; CDR3nt: TGCAGCGTTGATGGGGATGGCTACACCTTC
d_gene: NA; v_gene: TRBV27; j_gene: TRBJ1-2; abundance: NA; CDR3aa: CASSQAPGSYGYTF; CDR3nt: TGTGCCAGCAGTCAGGCACCGGGAAGCTATGGCTACACCTTC
d_gene: NA; v_gene: TRBV5-4; j_gene: TRBJ1-5; abundance: NA; CDR3aa: CASSSNGDQPQHF; CDR3nt: TGTGCCAGCAGCTCCAACGGAGATCAGCCCCAGCATTTT
d_gene: TRBD1; v_gene: TRBV29-1; j_gene: TRBJ1-1; abundance: few; CDR3aa: CSVLDRVEAFF; CDR3nt: TGCAGCGTTCTAGACAGGGTTGAAGCTTTCTTT
d_gene: NA; v_gene: TRBV6-5; j_gene: TRBJ1-5; abundance: NA; CDR3aa: CASSPGGNQPQHF; CDR3nt: TGTGCCAGCAGCCCGGGAGGCAATCAGCCCCAGCATTTT
d_gene: NA; v_gene: TRBV14; j_gene: TRBJ1-1; abundance: many; CDR3aa: CASRDSLNTEAFF; CDR3nt: TGTGCCAGCAGGGACAGCTTGAACACTGAAGCTTTCTTT
d_gene: NA; v_gene: TRBV4-3; j_gene: TRBJ1-6; abundance: once; CDR3aa: CASSQALRDSPLHF; CDR3nt: TGCGCCAGCAGCCAAGCTCTCAGGGATTCACCCCTCCACTTT
d_gene: NA; v_gene: TRBV11-3; j_gene: TRBJ1-2; abundance: NA; CDR3aa: CASSRQGKAYTF; CDR3nt: TGTGCCAGCAGCAGGCAGGGTAAAGCCTACACCTTC
d_gene: NA; v_gene: TRBV6-6; j_gene: TRBJ1-4; abundance: NA; CDR3aa: CASSSSGPENEKLFF; CDR3nt: TGTGCCAGCAGTTCGTCCGGTCCGGAGAATGAAAAACTGTTTTTT
d_gene: TRBD2; v_gene: TRBV30; j_gene: TRBJ2-1; abundance: NA; CDR3aa: CAGSRGGRNEQFF; CDR3nt: TGTGCCGGGTCCCGGGGGGGTCGAAATGAGCAGTTCTTC
d_gene: NA; v_gene: TRBV9; j_gene: TRBJ2-1; abundance: NA; CDR3aa: CASSVFRDSWNEQFF; CDR3nt: TGTGCCAGCAGCGTGTTCCGGGACTCTTGGAATGAGCAGTTCTTC
d_gene: NA; v_gene: TRBV4-3; j_gene: TRBJ1-1; abundance: NA; CDR3aa: CASSQDSSVNTEAFF; CDR3nt: TGCGCCAGCAGCCAAGACAGTTCTGTGAACACTGAAGCTTTCTTT
d_gene: NA; v_gene: TRBV6-1; j_gene: TRBJ1-2; abundance: NA; CDR3aa: CASRDSGTNYGYTF; CDR3nt: TGTGCCAGCAGAGACTCCGGGACTAACTATGGCTACACCTTC
d_gene: TRBD1; v_gene: TRBV30; j_gene: TRBJ2-7; abundance: NA; CDR3aa: CASPGQGKYEQYF; CDR3nt: TGTGCCTCTCCGGGACAGGGAAAGTACGAGCAGTACTTC
d_gene: NA; v_gene: TRBV29-1; j_gene: TRBJ1-1; abundance: NA; CDR3aa: CSVENWGLPAFF; CDR3nt: TGCAGCGTTGAAAATTGGGGGCTGCCGGCTTTCTTT
d_gene: NA; v_gene: TRBV29-1; j_gene: TRBJ1-2; abundance: NA; CDR3aa: CSGGDKANYGYTF; CDR3nt: TGCAGCGGGGGGGACAAAGCTAACTATGGCTACACCTTC
d_gene: NA; v_gene: TRBV29-1; j_gene: TRBJ2-3; abundance: NA; CDR3aa: CSVEGIKGTMGDTQYF; CDR3nt: TGCAGCGTTGAAGGGATCAAGGGGACAATGGGAGATACGCAGTATTTT